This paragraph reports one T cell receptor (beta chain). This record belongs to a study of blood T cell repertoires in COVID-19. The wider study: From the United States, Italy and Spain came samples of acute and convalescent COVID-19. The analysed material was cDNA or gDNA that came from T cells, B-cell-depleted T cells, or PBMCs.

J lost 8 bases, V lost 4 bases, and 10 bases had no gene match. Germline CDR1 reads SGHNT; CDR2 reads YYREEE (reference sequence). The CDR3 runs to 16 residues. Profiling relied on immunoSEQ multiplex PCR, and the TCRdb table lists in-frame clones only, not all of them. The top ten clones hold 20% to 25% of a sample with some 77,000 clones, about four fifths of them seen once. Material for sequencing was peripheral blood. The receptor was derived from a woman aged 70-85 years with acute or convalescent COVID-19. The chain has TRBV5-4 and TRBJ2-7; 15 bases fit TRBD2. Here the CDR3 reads CASSIGLAGGEYQQYF. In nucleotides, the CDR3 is TGTGCCAGCAGCATTGGACTAGCGGGAGGGGAATACCAGCAGTACTTC. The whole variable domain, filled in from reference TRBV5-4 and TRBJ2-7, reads ETGVTQSPTHLIKTRGQQVTLRCSSQSGHNTVSWYQQALGQGPQFIFQYYREEENGRGNFPPRFSGLQFPNYSSELNVNALELDDSALYLCASSIGLAGGEYQQYFGPGTRLTVT.